This TCR beta chain was profiled in a study of beta chain features in type 1 diabetes. Study observations and caveats: Across all four CD4+ subsets, people with type 1 diabetes showed modestly shorter TCRB CDR3s.

Worth noting for this clone: Its antigen is not known.

Reverse transcription of all isolated RNA meant that expressed TCRB transcripts were sequenced. TCRdb's table, derived via immunoSEQ multiplex PCR, lists solely in-frame clones and lacks some. The sample contains fewer than 300,000 clones, approximately 10% of which appear only once. V trimming: 8 bases; J trimming: 3 bases; junction bases outside the gene matches: 6. The CDR3 is made up of 13 amino acids. Germline values: CDR1 SEHNR, CDR2 FQNEAQ (reference sequence). Sequencing was done on a sample of naive CD4+ T cells from blood. This chain connects TRBV7-9 to TRBJ2-5, with 7 bases identical to TRBD2. The source is a man aged 30 to 45 with type 1 diabetes. The CDR3 spells CASGVRGEETQYF. The DNA of the CDR3 is TGTGCCAGCGGAGTTCGGGGGGAAGAGACCCAGTACTTC.